The 6 T cell receptor beta chains listed next were all sequenced from one sample in a study of metastatic and nonmetastatic thyroid tumors. Patients underwent thyroid surgery, and none had received any treatment before it. TCRdb recomputed clones from the PCR reads via MiXCR. The data hold 25,000 to 30,000 clones, with 20% to 25% observed a single time. Sequenced input: blood. The origin of the receptors is a male donor with papillary thyroid cancer or a benign thyroid nodule (not recorded which). Some clones in this sample may be carry-over from other donors' samples.

The chain is built from TRBV11-2 and TRBJ2-3, with D maybe TRBD2 (6 bases). With 11 bases removed from V and 2 bases from J, the gap between germline ends came to 20 bases. The CDR3 is 15 amino acids. The germline CDR1 and CDR2 sequences are SGHAT and FQNNGV. In nucleotides, the CDR3 is TGTGCCCGCATCTCCCAAGGCGGGGACACAGATACGCAGTATTTT. Residues: CARISQGGDTDTQYF.

This clone was counted a few times. The chain recombines TRBV6-1 with TRBJ1-6; perhaps TRBD1 as D (5 bases). Trimming removed 6 bases at V and 2 bases at J, with 8 bases between. The CDR3 is 14 residues long. Looked up from germline, CDR1 is MNHNS and CDR2 is SASEGT. CDR3: CASRDNTYNSPLHF. The DNA for the CDR3 is TGTGCCAGCAGGGACAACACCTATAATTCACCCCTCCACTTT.

The CDR3 coding sequence is TGTGCCATCACCCGTGGCCCCGGAGGCTACGAGCAGTACTTC. Translating gives CAITRGPGGYEQYF. The V gene is TRBV6-1, the J gene TRBJ2-7; TRBD2 might be the D (5 bases). V lost 10 bases, J lost 3 bases, and 19 bases lay in between. Germline V CDR1 and CDR2: MNHNS, SASEGT. This CDR3 comprises 14 residues.

Details on this clone: Since a much larger clone is just one base distant, this may be a read error. This sample includes further DNA sequences coding for the same CDR3. The chain is built from TRBV19 and TRBJ1-5, with D uncertain. This CDR3 contains 13 residues. The V gene's germline CDR1 is LNHDA and CDR2 SQIVND (reference sequence). CDR3: CASSSHGNQPQHF. In DNA, the CDR3 is TGTGCCAGTAGTTCCCATGGCAATCAACCCCAGCATTTT.

This clone was recorded at least ten times. The gene calls are TRBV6-2 or TRBV6-3 and TRBJ1-1; perhaps TRBD1 as D (6 bases). The CDR3 extends over 13 amino acids. The V and J ends lost 7 bases and 6 bases respectively, with 15 bases between them. CDR1 is MNHEY and CDR2 is SVGEGT in the germline V gene. The CDR3 protein is CASNKQGRPEAFF. The CDR3 bases are TGTGCCAGCAATAAACAGGGAAGGCCTGAAGCTTTCTTT.

This clone has at least ten counts. This rearrangement joins TRBV7-3 to TRBJ2-5, with 8 bases matching TRBD2. Trimming cost V 0 bases and J 4 bases; bases outside gene matches: 4. The CDR3 sequence is 15 residues long. Germline values: CDR1 SGHTA, CDR2 FQGTGA. The DNA for the CDR3 is TGTGCCAGCAGCTTAACCGGGGGGGAGGGAGAGACCCAGTACTTC. This encodes CASSLTGGEGETQYF.